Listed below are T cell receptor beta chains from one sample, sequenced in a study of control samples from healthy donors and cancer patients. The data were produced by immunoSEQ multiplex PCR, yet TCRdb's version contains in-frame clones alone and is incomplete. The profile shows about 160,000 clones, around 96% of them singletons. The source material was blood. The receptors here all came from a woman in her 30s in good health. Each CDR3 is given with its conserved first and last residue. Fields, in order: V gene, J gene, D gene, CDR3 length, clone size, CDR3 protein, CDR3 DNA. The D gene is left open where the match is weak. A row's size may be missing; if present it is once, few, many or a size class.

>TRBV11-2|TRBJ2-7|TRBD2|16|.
CASSLDGTSGSYEQYF
TGTGCCAGCAGCTTAGACGGGACTAGCGGGAGCTACGAGCAGTACTTC
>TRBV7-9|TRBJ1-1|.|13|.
CASSLVTRAEAFF
TGTGCCAGCAGCTTAGTTACCCGAGCTGAAGCTTTCTTT
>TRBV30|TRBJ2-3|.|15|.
CAWSPQLRATDTQYF
TGTGCCTGGTCGCCCCAGCTGCGTGCCACAGATACGCAGTATTTT
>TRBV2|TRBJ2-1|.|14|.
CASSEVWGFNEQFF
TGTGCCAGCAGTGAAGTCTGGGGATTCAATGAGCAGTTCTTC
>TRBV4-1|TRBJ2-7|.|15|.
CASSPLIGDHYEQYF
TGCGCCAGCAGCCCCTTAATCGGGGACCACTACGAGCAGTACTTC
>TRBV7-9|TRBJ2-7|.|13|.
CASSITGPYEQYF
TGTGCCAGCAGCATCACCGGTCCGTACGAGCAGTACTTC
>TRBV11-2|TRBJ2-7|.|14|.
CASSPEGLAIEQYF
TGTGCCAGCAGCCCCGAGGGTCTAGCGATCGAGCAGTACTTC
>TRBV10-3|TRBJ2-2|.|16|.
CAISDVIKRPTGELFF
TGTGCCATCAGTGATGTAATCAAGAGGCCCACCGGGGAGCTGTTTTTT
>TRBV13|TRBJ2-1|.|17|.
CASSLLSDVSSYNEQFF
TGTGCCAGCAGCCTCCTATCGGACGTGAGCTCCTACAATGAGCAGTTCTTC
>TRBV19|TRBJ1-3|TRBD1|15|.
CASRPGTASGNTIYF
TGTGCCAGTAGACCCGGGACAGCATCTGGAAACACCATATATTTT
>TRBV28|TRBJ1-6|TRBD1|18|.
CASSFGTGGGFYNSPLHF
TGTGCCAGCAGTTTTGGGACAGGGGGCGGATTTTATAATTCACCCCTCCACTTT
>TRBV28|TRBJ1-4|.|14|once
CASTPSRPNEKLFF
TGTGCCAGCACCCCGAGTAGACCAAATGAAAAACTGTTTTTT
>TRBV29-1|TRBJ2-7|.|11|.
CSVAGAYEQYF
TGCAGCGTCGCGGGCGCCTACGAGCAGTACTTC
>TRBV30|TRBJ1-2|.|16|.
CAWSPWRTPRGYGYTF
TGTGCCTGGAGCCCGTGGAGAACGCCACGGGGCTATGGCTACACCTTC
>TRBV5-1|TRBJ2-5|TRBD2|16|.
CASSSSTSGVVETQYF
TGCGCCAGCAGCTCCTCGACTAGCGGGGTTGTGGAGACCCAGTACTTC
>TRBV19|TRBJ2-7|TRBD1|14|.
CASSIGQGADEQYF
TGTGCCAGTAGTATAGGGCAGGGGGCCGACGAGCAGTACTTC
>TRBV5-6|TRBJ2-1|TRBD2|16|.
CASSLAGTTQFNEQFF
TGTGCCAGCAGCTTGGCCGGGACTACCCAATTCAATGAGCAGTTCTTC
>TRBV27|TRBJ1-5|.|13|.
CASSLVGNQPQHF
TGTGCCAGCAGTTTGGTGGGGAATCAGCCCCAGCATTTT
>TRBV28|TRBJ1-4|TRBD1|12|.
CASSSGQGKLFF
TGTGCCAGCAGTTCGGGACAGGGAAAACTGTTTTTT
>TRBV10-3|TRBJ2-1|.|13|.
CAIGKGSSNEQFF
TGTGCCATCGGAAAGGGATCTAGCAATGAGCAGTTCTTC